The 7 T cell receptor beta chains below come from one sample, sequenced in a study of T-cell memory formation after mild COVID-19. TCRdb redid the calling of the 5' RACE reads with MiXCR, one entry per CDR3 protein. Among approximately 410,000 distinct CDR3 sequences listed, about a quarter were seen once. The sample taken for sequencing was PBMCs or a T cell subset sorted from them (not recorded which). The origin of the receptors is an adult woman who had mild COVID-19 (a few samples of this study predate the infection). Cell type and time point are not known.

The chain carries TRBV24-1 and TRBJ2-1; D is unclear. V was cut by 3 bases and J by 4 bases, with 3 bases left in between. Germline CDR1 reads KGHDR; CDR2 reads SFDVKD. The CDR3 covers 12 residues. The CDR3, as DNA: TGTGCCACCAGTGATGGTTACAATGAGCAGTTCTTC. This gives the protein CATSDGYNEQFF.

The rearrangement joins TRBV24-1 to TRBJ1-2, with 7 positions matching TRBD1. Germline CDR1 is KGHDR and CDR2 is SFDVKD. The CDR3 extends over 13 amino acids. The V and J ends lost 5 bases and 8 bases, in that order; junction bases with no gene match: 7. CDR3 coding DNA: TGTGCCACCAGTGTTGACAGGGTAGGCGGCTACACCTTC. This gives the protein CATSVDRVGGYTF.

A word on this clonotype: An end of the junction differs from the germline gene, which may be a read error. The chain employs TRBV6-2 or TRBV6-3 and TRBJ1-2, with D tentatively TRBD1 (6 bases). The germline V gene encodes CDR1 MNHEY and CDR2 SVGEGT. This CDR3 has 12 residues. CDR3 nucleotide sequence: TGTGCCAGCAGTTACTCGGGACGGGACACCTTCTTC. It codes for CASSYSGRDTFF.

This clonotype was found a few times. This rearrangement joins TRBV24-1 to TRBJ2-1; 9 nucleotides match TRBD1. Germline CDR1 and CDR2: KGHDR and SFDVKD. The CDR3 is 15 residues long. The V gene end was trimmed by 4 bases and the J gene end by 6 bases; junction bases not matched to a gene: 6. The CDR3 DNA is TGTGCCACCAGTGACACCGGACAGGGGACCAATGAGCAGTTCTTC. It codes for CATSDTGQGTNEQFF.

This clonotype was seen a single time. The chain couples TRBV25-1 to TRBJ2-1, with D unresolved. V lost 3 bases and J lost 10, with 7 bases in between. Germline-derived CDR1 and CDR2 are MGHDK and SYGVNS. The CDR3 runs to 11 residues. CDR3 protein: CASSDSWEQFF. The DNA for the CDR3 is TGTGCCAGCAGTGATAGCTGGGAGCAGTTCTTC.

The chain is built from TRBV7-3 and TRBJ2-1, with D unclear. Trimming left V 6 bases short and J 4 bases short, with 10 bases between. The CDR3 spans 13 residues. Looked up from germline, CDR1 is SGHTA and CDR2 is FQGTGA. CDR3 sequence: CASSFGRYNEQFF. The CDR3 DNA is TGTGCCAGCAGTTTCGGCCGTTACAATGAGCAGTTCTTC.

V is TRBV3-1 and J is TRBJ1-2; no clear D. The CDR3 extends over 13 amino acids. With 1 base removed from V and 7 bases from J, the gap between germline ends came to 10 bases. The germline V gene encodes CDR1 LGHDT and CDR2 YNNKEL (reference sequence). Written as DNA, the CDR3 is TGTGCCAGCAGCCAAGGGGTAAGGGCTGGCTACACCTTC. Translating it yields CASSQGVRAGYTF.